This T cell receptor (beta chain) was recovered during a study of breast tumors, draining lymph nodes, adjacent tissues. MiXCR was run by TCRdb on the multiplex PCR reads, yielding one entry per CDR3 protein. The table records approximately 210,000 distinct CDR3 sequences, about 30% of them present only once. The lymph nodes were axillary draining lymph nodes from breast cancer patients. This clonotype was recorded a few times. The antigen is unknown. Study results and caveats: Most tumor T cells seemingly derive from lymph node, then expand in tumor.

Source material: axillary lymph node tissue. The TCR was taken from a female donor with breast cancer. Some clones in this sample may be carry-over from other donors' samples.

For the CDR3, the DNA is TGTGCCAGCAGCCCATCACAATCCTCCTACGAGCAGTACTTC. It codes for CASSPSQSSYEQYF. The chain joins TRBV27 to TRBJ2-7; D call uncertain. Germline V gives CDR1 MNHEY, CDR2 SMNVEV (reference sequence). The CDR3 runs to 14 residues. Trimming left V 6 bases short and J 0 bases short, with 12 bases between.